The sequence of this T cell receptor beta chain was determined in a study of T cells in Graves' hyperthyroidism and ophthalmopathy. Study-level background: Before any treatment, at initial diagnosis, peripheral blood was collected. Findings and limits, study-wide: Blood also showed most of the thyroid clonotypes that were expanded above 0.001. Median prediction lead before ophthalmopathy onset was six to eight months with the model.

Orbital computed tomography and thyroid ultrasound, together with serum TRAb and thyroxine and clinical symptoms, were used for diagnoses. As to this clonotype: Antigen: not known.

It was RNA transcripts that yielded the amplified TCR beta CDR3 regions. A first-round RT-PCR of the TCR CDR3 used the HTBI primer set. One entry per CDR3 protein, called by TCRdb with MiXCR from the multiplex PCR reads. In the table there are 300,000 to 400,000 distinct CDR3 sequences, 18% of which are singletons. The source material was blood. This receptor was identified in a woman aged 50 to 65 with Graves' hyperthyroidism.

The CDR3 coding sequence is TGCGCCAGCGGGACTAGCGCCTCGTCGTCAGATACGCAGTATTTT. Amino acid sequence: CASGTSASSSDTQYF. The V call is TRBV10-2, the J call TRBJ2-3; 10 bases are shared with TRBD2. V was pared by 8 bases and J by 4 bases, with 9 bases of the junction left unmatched. This CDR3 comprises 15 residues. The germline V gene encodes CDR1 WSHSY and CDR2 SAAADI.